These 12 T cell receptor beta chains originate from one sample sequenced in a study of T-cell memory formation after mild COVID-19. TCRdb redid the calling of the 5' RACE reads with MiXCR, one entry per CDR3 protein. The sample has almost 550,000 distinct CDR3 sequences; around 21% are singletons. Material: PBMCs or a T cell subset sorted from them (not recorded which). These receptor sequences come from an adult woman who had mild COVID-19 (a few samples of this study predate the infection). Cell type and time point are not known.

This clonotype was recorded a few times. This chain connects TRBV18 to TRBJ2-1; D remains ambiguous. The CDR3 covers 14 residues. V lost 6 bases and J lost 0, with 9 bases in between. Germline-derived CDR1 and CDR2 are KGHSH and LQKENI. The CDR3 sequence: CASSSTSSYNEQFF. As DNA, the CDR3 is TGTGCCAGCTCCTCAACGAGCTCCTACAATGAGCAGTTCTTC.

This clonotype was counted between two and nine times. The chain carries TRBV5-4 and TRBJ2-7, with D tentatively TRBD1 or TRBD2 (6 bases each). Trimming pared 4 bases from V and 7 bases from J, leaving 21 bases between. CDR3 size: 15 residues. Germline CDR1 reads SGHNT; CDR2 reads YYREEE (reference sequence). CDR3 residues: CASSGTGFPAGEQYF. The CDR3 DNA reads as TGTGCCAGCAGCGGTACAGGGTTCCCTGCGGGGGAGCAGTACTTC. Supplemented by reference TRBV5-4 and TRBJ2-7, the full variable domain reads ETGVTQSPTHLIKTRGQQVTLRCSSQSGHNTVSWYQQALGQGPQFIFQYYREEENGRGNFPPRFSGLQFPNYSSELNVNALELDDSALYLCASSGTGFPAGEQYFGPGTRLTVT.

The chain couples TRBV4-2 to TRBJ2-3; D might be TRBD1 or TRBD2, each matching 5 bases. This CDR3 region has 17 residues. Trimming removed 0 bases from V and 2 bases from J, with 15 bases in between. Per germline, CDR1 LGHNA and CDR2 YNFKEQ. The CDR3 DNA reads TGTGCCAGCAGCCAAGACTTCAAGGGACCCAACACAGATACGCAGTATTTT. It specifies CASSQDFKGPNTDTQYF.

This chain links TRBV15 with TRBJ2-1; no reliable D call. Trimming pared 1 base from V and 1 base from J, leaving 14 bases between. The CDR3 sequence is 17 residues long. CDR1 and CDR2 (germline): LNHNV, YYDKDF (reference sequence). CDR3 sequence reads: CATSRARKAGSYNEQFF. The DNA for the CDR3 is TGTGCCACCAGCAGAGCCCGGAAAGCTGGTTCCTACAATGAGCAGTTCTTC.

A few counts support this clonotype. The chain links TRBV5-1 to TRBJ2-7; D remains unclear. CDR1 is SGHRS and CDR2 is YFSETQ in the germline V gene. The CDR3 contains 14 residues. V was clipped by 0 bases and J by 4 bases, with 11 bases between them. The CDR3 DNA reads as TGCGCCAGCAGCTTGGCCGTGGAATATTACGAGCAGTACTTC. Its protein product is CASSLAVEYYEQYF.

The chain couples TRBV15 to TRBJ2-2; 8 positions agree with TRBD2. Germline assignment: CDR1 LNHNV and CDR2 YYDKDF (reference sequence). With V trimmed by 1 base and J by 7 bases, 8 bases remained unmatched. This CDR3 is built from 16 residues. The CDR3 bases are TGTGCCACCAGCAGAGCCCCAGCGGGAGCGGACGGGGAGCTGTTTTTT. This codes for CATSRAPAGADGELFF.

This clonotype was seen a handful of times. This chain joins TRBV12-5 and TRBJ2-1, with 7 nucleotides matching TRBD2. This CDR3 is built from 15 residues. Looked up from germline, CDR1 is LGHNT and CDR2 is FRNRAP. V lost 2 bases, J lost 7 bases, and 8 bases stayed unmatched. The CDR3 region is CASGLSVGGRNEQFF. In DNA form, the CDR3 reads TGTGCTAGTGGTTTGTCGGTGGGGGGGAGGAATGAGCAGTTCTTC.

This clonotype occurred many times. The chain employs TRBV5-1 and TRBJ2-2; a possible D gene is TRBD2 (5 bases). The germline V gene encodes CDR1 SGHRS and CDR2 YFSETQ. The CDR3 spans 16 residues. V was clipped by 0 bases and J by 4 bases, with 13 bases between them. CDR3 loop: CASSLDGLPATGELFF. CDR3 DNA: TGCGCCAGCAGCTTGGATGGACTCCCCGCCACCGGGGAGCTGTTTTTT.

There are a few counts of this clonotype. The CDR3 nucleotides are TGTGCCAGCACCCCTTCCGGGGTGGTGGATACGCAGTATTTT. Translated: CASTPSGVVDTQYF. J is TRBJ2-3 and V is TRBV12-3 or TRBV12-4; tentatively, D is TRBD2 (5 bases). The CDR3 is 14 amino acids. V was pared by 7 bases and J by 6 bases, with 17 bases between.

This clonotype came up a few times. V is TRBV4-1 and J is TRBJ1-2; the D gene is possibly TRBD1 (5 bases). The CDR3 spans 15 residues. Germline CDR1 MGHRA, CDR2 YSYEKL. V was trimmed by 2 bases and J by 4 bases, leaving 14 bases between them. DNA for the CDR3: TGCGCCAGCAGCCAATCTGACAGTGGGAGCTATGGCTACACCTTC. It encodes CASSQSDSGSYGYTF.

This rearrangement joins TRBV6-5 to TRBJ2-7; TRBD1 matches at 7 bases. CDR1 MNHEY and CDR2 SVGAGI come from the germline V gene. This CDR3 has 15 residues. V lost 6 bases to trimming and J lost 4 bases; unmatched junction nucleotides: 12. This CDR3 reads CASSSETGLAYEQYF. CDR3 nucleotide sequence: TGTGCCAGCAGCTCCGAGACAGGGCTGGCTTACGAGCAGTACTTC.

This clonotype was observed a few times. V is TRBV7-2 and J is TRBJ1-1; TRBD1 aligns across 7 bases. There are 15 residues in the CDR3. Trimming cost V 5 bases and J 4 bases; bases outside gene matches: 10. In germline, CDR1 is SGHTA, CDR2 FQGNSA. This CDR3 reads CASSPDRASGTEAFF. The CDR3 DNA reads as TGTGCCAGCAGCCCAGACAGGGCATCAGGCACTGAAGCTTTCTTT.